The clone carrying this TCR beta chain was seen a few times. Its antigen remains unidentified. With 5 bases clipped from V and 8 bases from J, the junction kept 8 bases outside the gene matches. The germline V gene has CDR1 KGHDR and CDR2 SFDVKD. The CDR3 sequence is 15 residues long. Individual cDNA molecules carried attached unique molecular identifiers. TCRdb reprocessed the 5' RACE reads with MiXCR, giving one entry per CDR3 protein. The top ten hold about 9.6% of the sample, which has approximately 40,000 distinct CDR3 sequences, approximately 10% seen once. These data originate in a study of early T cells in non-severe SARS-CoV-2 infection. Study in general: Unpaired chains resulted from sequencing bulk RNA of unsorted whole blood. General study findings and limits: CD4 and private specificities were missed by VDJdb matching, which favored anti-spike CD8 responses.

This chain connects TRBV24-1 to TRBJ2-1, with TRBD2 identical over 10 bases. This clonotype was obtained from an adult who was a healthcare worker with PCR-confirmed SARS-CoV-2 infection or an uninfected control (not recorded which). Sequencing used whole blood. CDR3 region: CATSGPLAGAHEQFF. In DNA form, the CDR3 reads TGTGCCACCAGTGGCCCCCTAGCGGGGGCCCATGAGCAGTTCTTC.